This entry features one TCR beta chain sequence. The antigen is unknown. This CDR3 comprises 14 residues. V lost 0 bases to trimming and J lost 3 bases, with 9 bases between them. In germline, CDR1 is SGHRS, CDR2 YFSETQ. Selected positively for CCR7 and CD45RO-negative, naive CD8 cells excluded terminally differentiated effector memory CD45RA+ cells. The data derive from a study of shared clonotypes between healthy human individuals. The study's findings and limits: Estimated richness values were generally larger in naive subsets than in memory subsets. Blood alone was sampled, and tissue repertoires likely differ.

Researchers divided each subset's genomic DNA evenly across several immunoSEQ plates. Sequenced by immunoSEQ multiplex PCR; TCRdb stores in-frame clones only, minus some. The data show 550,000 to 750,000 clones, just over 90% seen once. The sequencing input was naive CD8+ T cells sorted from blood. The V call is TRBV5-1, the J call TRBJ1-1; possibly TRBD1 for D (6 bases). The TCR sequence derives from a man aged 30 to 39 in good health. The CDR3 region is CASSLAQGYTEAFF. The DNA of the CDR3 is TGCGCCAGCAGCTTGGCACAGGGTTACACTGAAGCTTTCTTT.